This TCR beta chain is drawn from a study of metastatic and nonmetastatic thyroid tumors (dated by TCRdb to the early 2020s). Concerning the study at large: The researchers compared repertoires between peripheral blood samples and tumor or nodule tissue samples from patients with malignant or benign thyroid disease. What the work shows at the level of the full study, not this receptor alone: TCR beta diversity was reported as significantly higher in malignant tumors than in benign nodules, in both blood and tumor samples.

No patient had received any treatment before thyroid surgery. Patient clinical samples collected from about 2011 to 2018 were retrospectively analysed using T-cell receptor beta sequencing. In the germline V gene (reference sequence), CDR1 corresponds to SEHNR and CDR2 to FQNEAQ. Germline trimming: 3 bases from V, 0 bases from J; junction bases outside gene matches: 4. From cysteine to phenylalanine, the CDR3 is 16 amino acids long. The DNA shown is the 48-base CDR3, in frame from base 1. This clone was found many times. Its antigen is unknown. No base-level quality is on record; no much larger clone is a single base apart. To prepare the library, PCR was applied. These reads were obtained on an Illumina HiSeq 4000. The TCR beta-chain CDR3 region of each patient was profiled by high-throughput sequencing. Regarding the original processing steps: The researchers built a classifier to tell apart papillary thyroid cancer patients with distant metastasis, based on CDR3 differences among clinicopathological groups. To measure repertoire diversity the researchers used the Shannon index, while the Morisita-Horn index served to gauge how similar the tumor and blood repertoires were. TCRdb took the public reads, trimmed them with fastp at Q25, ran MiXCR for clone calling and kept in-frame beta chains. The V and J calls shown here were made by TCRdb, not taken from the authors' results. A total of 45,000 to 65,000 clones appear in this sample, under 20% of them only once. The top ten hold about 2.7% of the sample.

The TCR sequence derives from a female donor with papillary thyroid cancer or a benign thyroid nodule (not recorded which). Some clones in this sample may be carry-over from other donors' samples. The rearranged chain carries TRBV7-9 and TRBJ1-4; 7 middle bases align to TRBD1. The sample taken for sequencing was blood. For the CDR3, the sequence is CASSFRGTATNEKLFF. The DNA sequence is TGTGCCAGCAGCTTCAGGGGGACCGCAACTAATGAAAAACTGTTTTTT.